This T cell receptor beta chain was retrieved from a study of CD4 and CD8 cells across lung adenocarcinoma regions. The patients had localized lung adenocarcinoma, a non-small cell subtype. The V gene lost 0 bases and the J gene lost 6 bases, with 4 bases spanning the gap. The CDR3 length is 12 residues. Germline V CDR1 and CDR2: WNHNN, SYGVQD (reference sequence). This clonotype was picked up many times. TCRdb called the PCR reads again in MiXCR, with one record for every CDR3 protein. The sample has 18,000 or so distinct CDR3 sequences, about half seen once. The sequencing input was CD8+ T cells from the center of a lung tumor. The chain joins TRBV10-1 to TRBJ2-3; no clear D gene. This TCR came from a female donor with lung adenocarcinoma. The CD4 and CD8 labels of this study may be unreliable. The CDR3 DNA follows: TGCGCCAGCAGTGAGTCTGGGGATACGCAGTATTTT. Protein: CASSESGDTQYF.